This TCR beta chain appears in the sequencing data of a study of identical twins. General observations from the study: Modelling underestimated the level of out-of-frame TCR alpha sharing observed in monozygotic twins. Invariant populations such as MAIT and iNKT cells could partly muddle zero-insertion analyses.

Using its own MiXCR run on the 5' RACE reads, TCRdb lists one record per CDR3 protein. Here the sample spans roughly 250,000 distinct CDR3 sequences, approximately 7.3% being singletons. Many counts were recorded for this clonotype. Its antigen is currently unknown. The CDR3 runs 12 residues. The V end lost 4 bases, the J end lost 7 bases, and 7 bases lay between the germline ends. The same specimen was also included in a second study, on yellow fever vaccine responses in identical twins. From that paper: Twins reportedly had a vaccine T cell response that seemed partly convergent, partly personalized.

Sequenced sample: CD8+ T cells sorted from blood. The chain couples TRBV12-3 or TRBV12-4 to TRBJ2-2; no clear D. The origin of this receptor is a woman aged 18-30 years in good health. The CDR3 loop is CASSSPSGELFF. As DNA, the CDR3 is TGTGCCAGCAGTTCCCCAAGCGGGGAGCTGTTTTTT.